The present entry profiles one T cell receptor (beta chain) with its context. Antigen unknown. This may be a read error, as it is one base from a much larger clone. This record comes from a study of blood T cells in healthy people across ages. A second PCR of about 7 to 12 cycles used a sample-barcoded 5' primer and a J-beta primer mix. TCRdb reanalysed the 5' RACE reads using MiXCR and keeps one entry per CDR3 protein. The sample comprises around 750,000 distinct CDR3 sequences, roughly 50% of which are singletons, and about 38% rests with the top ten. CDR1 is MGHDK, CDR2 SYGVNS, per germline. V was clipped by 2 bases and J by 3 bases, with 11 bases between them. The CDR3 extends over 14 amino acids. Findings and limits, study-wide: Strong correlation existed between TCR beta diversity and naive T cell percentage. From one million sequenced T cells, diversity estimates were lower bounds. Donors of long life had a larger count of naive CD4+ cells and greater diversity than aged donors. Without sorted subsets, naive and antigen-experienced compartments could not be conclusively compared.

The sample consisted of blood. The clonotype was recovered from an elderly man in good health. This sequence joins TRBV25-1 and TRBJ2-7; possibly TRBD1 for D (6 bases). The CDR3 nucleotides read TGTGCCAGCAGTGAACCTGGGGGCCTCTACGAGCAGTACTTC. This sequence encodes CASSEPGGLYEQYF.